This entry lists 13 T cell receptor beta chains sequenced from one sample in a study of blood T cell repertoires in COVID-19. Some clones are missing from TCRdb's copy, which holds only in-frame ones; the method was immunoSEQ multiplex PCR. The table has over 130,000 clones, approximately 85% seen once. The material sequenced was peripheral blood. Every receptor here comes from a man aged 45 to 65 with acute or convalescent COVID-19.

Only a few counts were recorded for this clone. The chain is built from TRBV2 and TRBJ1-6; the D is unclear. V dropped 0 bases and J dropped 6 bases, with 9 bases sitting between them. Germline V gene data show CDR1 as SNHLY and CDR2 as FYNNEI. The CDR3 spans 15 residues. In DNA form, the CDR3 reads TGTGCCAGCAGTGAAGCGGGAGGGATTAATTCACCCCTCCACTTT. Translated: CASSEAGGINSPLHF.

The chain has TRBV3-1 (or the pseudogene TRBV3-2) and TRBJ1-6, with a weak D call TRBD1 (6 bases). V was clipped by 3 bases and J by 6 bases, with 15 bases between them. This CDR3 has 16 residues. Germline V gives CDR1 LGHDT, CDR2 YNNKEL (reference sequence). The CDR3 reads CASSQMGHEFNSPLHF. The CDR3, as DNA: TGTGCCAGCAGCCAGATGGGACACGAGTTTAATTCACCCCTCCACTTT.

The V gene is TRBV6-5, the J gene TRBJ1-2; possibly TRBD1 for D (5 bases). V was shortened by 7 bases and J by 2 bases, with 14 bases between the two germline ends. The CDR3 has 14 residues. Germline assignment: CDR1 MNHEY and CDR2 SVGAGI. The CDR3 spells CASTLSGGNYGYTF. CDR3 DNA: TGTGCCAGCACCCTCTCCGGGGGGAACTATGGCTACACCTTC.

V usage is TRBV5-4 and J usage is TRBJ1-2; a weak D match, TRBD1 (6 bases). The germline gives CDR1 SGHNT, CDR2 YYREEE (reference sequence). The CDR3 has 13 amino acids. The germline V and J ends were trimmed by 0 bases and 8 bases, with 11 bases remaining between them. The CDR3, as DNA: TGTGCCAGCAGCTTGGTGGGGGCGCGGGGCTACACCTTC. This codes for CASSLVGARGYTF.

J is TRBJ1-3 and V is TRBV9; 9 positions agree with TRBD1. V shed 2 bases and J 8 bases; nucleotides not matched to a gene: 5. CDR1 SGDLS and CDR2 YYNGEE come from the germline V gene. The CDR3 totals 14 residues. Here the CDR3 reads CASSVTGGADTIYF. DNA for the CDR3: TGTGCCAGCAGCGTTACAGGGGGCGCGGACACCATATATTTT.

V usage is TRBV12-3 or TRBV12-4 and J usage is TRBJ2-5; TRBD1 is a possible D gene (7 bases). V lost 6 bases, J lost 1 base, and 9 bases lay in between. CDR3 length: 13 residues. CDR3 DNA sequence: TGTGCCAGCAGGCAGGGGGGCCAAGAGACCCAGTACTTC. Residues: CASRQGGQETQYF.

This clone was detected once. V is TRBV4-2 and J is TRBJ1-5; perhaps TRBD1 as D (6 bases). Per germline, CDR1 LGHNA and CDR2 YNFKEQ. This CDR3 spans 18 amino acids. Trimming removed 0 bases at V and 1 base at J, with 16 bases between. The DNA of the CDR3 is TGTGCCAGCAGCCAAGAGCCCCAGGGGAAACTAAGCAATCAGCCCCAGCATTTT. This encodes CASSQEPQGKLSNQPQHF.

The chain has TRBV5-6 and TRBJ1-2; 10 bases align to TRBD1. Germline V gene lookup returns CDR1 SGHDT and CDR2 YYEEEE. The CDR3 has 15 residues. The V gene end was trimmed by 4 bases and the J gene end by 7 bases; junction bases not matched to a gene: 10. The CDR3: CASSADRGRVFGYTF. The CDR3 region has the DNA TGTGCCAGCAGCGCGGACAGGGGGAGGGTGTTTGGCTACACCTTC.

This clone was seen once. The chain employs TRBV5-8 and TRBJ2-5; perhaps TRBD1 as D (5 bases). CDR1 and CDR2 from the germline V gene are SGHTS and YDEGEE. V was shortened by 3 bases and J by 3 bases, with 6 bases between the two germline ends. CDR3 size: 12 residues. The CDR3 region has the DNA TGTGCCAGCAGCTCACAGGAAGAGACCCAGTACTTC. Its translation: CASSSQEETQYF.

A single count supports this clone. J is TRBJ1-3 and V is TRBV27, with D maybe TRBD1 (5 bases). The CDR3 extends over 13 amino acids. Germline CDR1 and CDR2: MNHEY and SMNVEV (reference sequence). The germline V and J ends were trimmed by 4 bases and 8 bases, with 12 bases remaining between them. The CDR3 sequence: CASSSLKGDTIYF. CDR3 DNA sequence: TGTGCCAGCAGTTCTCTAAAAGGGGACACCATATATTTT.

The chain combines TRBV5-1 with TRBJ2-3, with D maybe TRBD2 (5 bases). The CDR3 length is 17 residues. Germline values: CDR1 SGHRS, CDR2 YFSETQ. The V end lost 4 bases, the J end lost 2 bases, and 20 bases lay between the germline ends. CDR3 bases: TGCGCCAGCAGCCCCCCAACCGGGGATTTTTACACAGATACGCAGTATTTT. Residues: CASSPPTGDFYTDTQYF.

V usage is TRBV5-4 and J usage is TRBJ1-3; 8 nucleotides match TRBD1. Germline CDR1 is SGHNT and CDR2 is YYREEE (reference sequence). Germline trimming cut 4 bases from V and 3 bases from J; bases unmatched to any gene: 9. This CDR3 contains 16 residues. CDR3 amino acids: CASSTGQGGNGNTIYF. The CDR3 DNA is TGTGCCAGCAGCACCGGACAGGGCGGCAATGGAAACACCATATATTTT. The full variable domain, in which reference TRBV5-4 and TRBJ1-3 provide the parts outside the CDR3, is ETGVTQSPTHLIKTRGQQVTLRCSSQSGHNTVSWYQQALGQGPQFIFQYYREEENGRGNFPPRFSGLQFPNYSSELNVNALELDDSALYLCASSTGQGGNGNTIYFGEGSWLTVV.

This clone appeared once. The chain combines TRBV6-5 with TRBJ1-1; 7 positions match TRBD1. CDR3 length: 13 residues. Germline V gives CDR1 MNHEY, CDR2 SVGAGI. The V segment lost 6 bases and the J segment 3 bases; nucleotides outside the gene matches: 4. DNA for the CDR3: TGTGCCAGCAGGAGGGGGCCGGACACTGAAGCTTTCTTT. It yields the protein CASRRGPDTEAFF.